This TCR beta chain originates from a study of blood T cell repertoires in COVID-19. Produced via immunoSEQ multiplex PCR; TCRdb's table is partial and in-frame only. The profile covers almost 250,000 clones, with approximately 90% appearing a single time and 4.1% taken by the ten largest. Germline V gene lookup returns CDR1 MDHEN and CDR2 SYDVKM. This CDR3 is 18 amino acids long. V gave up 4 bases and J gave up 4 bases; unmatched junction bases: 17. The sequence came from a woman aged 30 to 39 who had recovered from COVID-19. The sequencing input was PBMCs or T cells enriched from blood (not recorded which). The genes are TRBV28 and TRBJ2-7; TRBD2 matches at 9 bases. As DNA, the CDR3 is TGTGCCAGCAGTTCTGGGGCCCAACGCGGGAGGGCCGTATACGAGCAGTACTTC. Amino acids: CASSSGAQRGRAVYEQYF.